This T cell receptor beta chain was identified in a study of OX40 agonist ivuxolimab in advanced cancers. Study-level points and caveats: The authors did not determine the antigen specificity of the expanded peripheral T cells.

Sequencing was performed with immunoSEQ multiplex PCR; in TCRdb, only in-frame clones are kept and a portion is missing. This table has about 77,000 clones, around nine tenths appearing once. CDR1 and CDR2 (germline): GTSNPN, SVGIG (reference sequence). This CDR3 is built from 11 residues. V lost 7 bases and J 2 bases, leaving 8 bases between the germline ends. Details on this clone: Antigen specificity is unknown.

This sequence joins TRBV30 and TRBJ1-1; D gene ambiguous. The specimen was CD4+ or CD8+ T cells sorted from blood, collected in a trial of the OX40 agonist ivuxolimab. The clonotype comes from an adult with an advanced solid tumor such as melanoma, head and neck, liver or kidney cancer. This chain's CDR3 is CAFGRNTEAFF. CDR3 sequence (DNA): TGTGCCTTTGGGCGAAACACTGAAGCTTTCTTT.